Listed below are T cell receptor beta chains from one sample, sequenced in a study of metastatic and nonmetastatic thyroid tumors. TCRdb reassembled clones from the PCR reads with MiXCR. In the table there are over 9,000 clones, 12% of which are singletons. The material sequenced was blood. The receptor set was obtained from a female donor with papillary thyroid cancer or a benign thyroid nodule (not recorded which). Some clones in this sample may be carry-over from other donors' samples. CDR3s include the opening cysteine and the closing phenylalanine or tryptophan. Fields, in order: V gene, D gene, J gene, clone size, CDR3 protein, CDR3 DNA. A D gene is named only where the DNA matches it firmly. Clone sizes are given selectively: once, few, many, or a class where the clone is expanded.

TRBV9	TRBD1	TRBJ1-2	many	CASSPRTGQEGYGYTF	TGTGCCAGCAGCCCCAGGACAGGACAAGAAGGTTATGGCTACACCTTC
TRBV11-2	NA	TRBJ2-5	many	CASKKTTAEPKETQYF	TGTGCCAGCAAAAAAACCACGGCAGAACCCAAAGAGACCCAGTACTTC
TRBV2	NA	TRBJ2-7	medium-sized	CASKWGSAYEQYF	TGTGCCAGCAAGTGGGGCAGCGCCTACGAGCAGTACTTC
TRBV7-6	TRBD1	TRBJ1-3	many	CASSPWDRSGNTIYF	TGTGCCAGCAGCCCGTGGGACAGGTCTGGAAACACCATATATTTT
TRBV5-1	NA	TRBJ2-3	many	CASSLEASYTQYF	TGCGCCAGCAGCTTGGAAGCGAGCTATACGCAGTATTTT
TRBV7-2	TRBD2	TRBJ2-1	NA	CASSLFPPSSGSTYNEQFF	TGTGCCAGCAGCTTATTTCCCCCTTCGAGCGGGAGTACGTACAATGAGCAGTTCTTC
TRBV18	TRBD1	TRBJ2-5	many	CASSPWTGGTQYF	TGTGCCAGCTCACCGTGGACAGGAGGAACCCAGTACTTC
TRBV6-7	TRBD2	TRBJ2-2	many	CASSPLRTSGGPVQNTGELFF	TGTGCCAGCAGTCCCCTTCGGACTAGCGGGGGCCCCGTCCAGAACACCGGGGAGCTGTTTTTT
TRBV6-1	TRBD2	TRBJ2-7	medium-sized	CASPRPVGGDGYYEQYF	TGTGCCAGCCCACGGCCTGTTGGGGGGGACGGATATTACGAGCAGTACTTC
TRBV4-1	NA	TRBJ1-5	many	CASSQAPLGGNQPQHF	TGCGCCAGCAGCCAAGCCCCCCTGGGGGGGAATCAGCCCCAGCATTTT
TRBV18	NA	TRBJ2-6	many	CASSRGYVSGANVLTF	TGTGCCAGCTCAAGGGGTTATGTCTCTGGGGCCAACGTCCTGACTTTC
TRBV5-1	TRBD2	TRBJ2-7	many	CASSSGGLRHEQYF	TGCGCCAGCAGCTCGGGGGGACTTCGGCACGAGCAGTACTTC
TRBV19	TRBD1	TRBJ2-7	once	CASMTGGEGEQYF	TGTGCCAGCATGACAGGGGGAGAAGGCGAGCAGTACTTC
TRBV14	TRBD2	TRBJ2-3	many	CASSQDMGLARDTQYF	TGTGCCAGCAGCCAAGACATGGGACTAGCGAGGGATACGCAGTATTTT
TRBV4-1	TRBD1	TRBJ1-4	many	CASSQDPAWTGKGEKLFF	TGCGCCAGCAGCCAAGATCCGGCGTGGACAGGGAAGGGTGAAAAACTGTTTTTT
TRBV2	NA	TRBJ2-7	medium-sized	CASRGRVGLSYEQYF	TGTGCCAGCAGGGGCAGGGTTGGACTATCCTACGAGCAGTACTTC
TRBV14	NA	TRBJ2-5	many	CASSFQGQETQYF	TGTGCCAGCAGCTTTCAGGGACAAGAGACCCAGTACTTC
TRBV7-6	NA	TRBJ2-2	NA	CASSPRLNTGELFF	TGTGCCAGCAGCCCTAGGTTGAACACCGGGGAGCTGTTTTTT
TRBV5-6	NA	TRBJ2-6	many	CASSHDSSGANVLTF	TGTGCCAGCAGCCATGACAGCTCTGGGGCCAACGTCCTGACTTTC
TRBV6-1	NA	TRBJ2-3	medium-sized	CASSEPRQALTDTQYF	TGTGCCAGCAGTGAACCTCGACAGGCCCTCACAGATACGCAGTATTTT
TRBV5-1	NA	TRBJ2-1	NA	CTSSLFGADEQFF	TGCACCAGCAGCTTGTTCGGGGCGGATGAGCAGTTCTTC
TRBV12-3/TRBV12-4	NA	TRBJ2-1	medium-sized	CASSSLYNEQFF	TGTGCCAGCAGTTCCTTATACAATGAGCAGTTCTTC
TRBV18	NA	TRBJ2-3	many	CASSPPGGLSTDTQYF	TGTGCCAGCTCACCACCGGGGGGCTTGAGCACAGATACGCAGTATTTT
TRBV12-3/TRBV12-4	NA	TRBJ1-1	medium-sized	CASSLRGMKTAFF	TGTGCCAGCAGTTTAAGGGGAATGAAGACGGCTTTCTTT
TRBV11-1	NA	TRBJ2-1	many	CASSLVGGGDLLNNEQFF	TGTGCCAGCAGCTTAGTCGGCGGTGGGGACTTACTAAACAATGAGCAGTTCTTC
TRBV5-4	NA	TRBJ2-7	many	CASSLVGNYEQYF	TGTGCCAGCAGCTTGGTGGGGAACTACGAGCAGTACTTC
TRBV6-1	NA	TRBJ1-5	NA	CASSDNQGLGPQHF	TGTGCCAGCAGTGACAATCAGGGCCTCGGGCCCCAGCATTTT
TRBV20-1	TRBD2	TRBJ2-5	many	CSAVGRVVSGGKLETQYF	TGCAGTGCCGTGGGGCGGGTAGTTAGCGGGGGGAAGTTGGAGACCCAGTACTTC
TRBV19	NA	TRBJ2-1	many	CASSPGVGYNEQFF	TGTGCCAGTAGTCCGGGGGTTGGCTACAATGAGCAGTTCTTC
TRBV19	TRBD2	TRBJ2-7	few	CASCPSGRYEQYF	TGTGCCAGTTGCCCCAGCGGGAGGTACGAGCAGTACTTC
TRBV12-3/TRBV12-4	NA	TRBJ1-3	medium-sized	CASSSRTAGNTIYF	TGTGCCAGCAGTTCCAGGACAGCTGGAAACACCATATATTTT
TRBV2	NA	TRBJ2-7	medium-sized	CASSPTRLNYEQYF	TGTGCCAGCAGTCCTACGCGCCTTAACTACGAGCAGTACTTC
TRBV7-8	TRBD2	TRBJ2-7	NA	CASSLARGRGSEQYF	TGTGCCAGCAGCTTAGCGCGCGGGAGGGGTAGCGAGCAGTACTTC
TRBV20-1	NA	TRBJ2-1	many	CSASGTNYNEQFF	TGCAGTGCTTCCGGGACAAATTACAATGAGCAGTTCTTC
TRBV6-4	NA	TRBJ2-3	NA	CASSDGDGGTQYF	TGTGCCAGCAGTGACGGGGATGGGGGTACGCAGTATTTT
TRBV27	TRBD1	TRBJ2-3	many	CASSSTSIRGRGLGDTQYF	TGTGCCAGCAGTTCAACGTCAATACGCGGCAGGGGGCTTGGAGATACGCAGTATTTT
TRBV18	NA	TRBJ2-5	many	CASSPRQLDFQETQYF	TGTGCCAGCTCACCAAGACAGCTCGACTTCCAAGAGACCCAGTACTTC
TRBV7-6	TRBD2	TRBJ2-1	many	CASSPLAGGIYNEQFF	TGTGCCAGCAGCCCACTAGCGGGGGGGATCTACAATGAGCAGTTCTTC
TRBV20-1	TRBD1	TRBJ2-7	NA	CSARDPPGQGDYEQYF	TGCAGTGCTAGAGATCCGCCGGGACAGGGGGACTACGAGCAGTACTTC
TRBV9	NA	TRBJ1-2	many	CASSVAANYGYTF	TGTGCCAGCAGCGTAGCAGCTAACTATGGCTACACCTTC
TRBV6-2/TRBV6-3	NA	TRBJ1-5	NA	CASSYGGGQPQHF	TGTGCCAGCAGTTACGGAGGAGGTCAGCCCCAGCATTTT